Listed here are 31 T cell receptor beta chains from one sample, sequenced in a study of CD8+CD57+ T cells in acquired aplastic anemia. An expansion of CD8+CD57+ cells by flow cytometry had been shown in patients chosen for sequencing. TCR beta VDJ and CDR3 were profiled, and genomic DNA was the template. TCRdb processed the reads anew with MiXCR; each CDR3 protein has one entry. The top ten hold about 31% of the sample, which has about 150,000 distinct CDR3 sequences, about 48% seen once. The sample was sorted CD4+, CD8+, or CD8+CD57+ T cells (not recorded which) from PBMCs. The receptors derive from a human donor with aplastic anemia.

The V gene is TRBV7-6, the J gene TRBJ2-7; 7 nucleotides agree with TRBD2. With 1 base clipped from V and 3 bases from J, the junction kept 6 bases outside the gene matches. Germline assignment: CDR1 SGHVS and CDR2 FNYEAQ. The CDR3 sequence is 15 residues long. The CDR3 is CASSLGGGGGYEQYF. The CDR3 nucleotides read TGTGCCAGCAGCTTAGGAGGCGGGGGAGGCTACGAGCAGTACTTC.

The rearrangement uses TRBV29-1 and TRBJ2-1, with D unresolved. Between the trimmed V and J ends, which lost 6 bases and 7 bases, there was a span of 13 bases. From germline, CDR1 is SQVTM and CDR2 ANQGSEA. The CDR3 loop spans 12 amino acids. This chain's CDR3 is CSVTLLENEQFF. DNA of the CDR3: TGCAGCGTGACCCTCTTGGAGAATGAGCAGTTCTTC.

This clonotype was observed at least ten times. This chain joins TRBV16 and TRBJ2-3; D is ambiguous. V was clipped by 4 bases and J by 3 bases, with 8 bases between them. Germline CDR1 KGHSY, CDR2 FQNENV. CDR3 length: 13 amino acids. CDR3 amino acids: CASSPLVTDTQYF. The CDR3 coding sequence is TGTGCCAGCAGCCCTCTAGTGACAGATACGCAGTATTTT. The entire variable domain, with the rest obtained from reference TRBV16 and TRBJ2-3, is as follows: GEEVAQTPKHLVRGEGQKAKLYCAPIKGHSYVFWYQQVLKNEFKFLISFQNENVFDETGMPKERFSAKCLPNSPCSLEIQATKLEDSAVYFCASSPLVTDTQYFGPGTRLTVL.

This clonotype showed up many times. The chain has TRBV5-1 and TRBJ1-1; D possibly corresponds to TRBD1 (5 bases). CDR3 length: 16 amino acids. Trimming took 6 bases from V and 4 from J, leaving 22 bases between them. Per germline, CDR1 SGHRS and CDR2 YFSETQ. The CDR3 spells CASTNGQGELGTEAFF. CDR3 sequence (DNA): TGCGCCAGCACGAACGGACAAGGGGAGCTTGGCACTGAAGCTTTCTTT.

The chain is built from TRBV19 and TRBJ2-5; D is unresolved. The V end was cut by 1 base, the J end by 5 bases, with 8 bases between. The CDR3 runs 13 residues. Germline V gives CDR1 LNHDA, CDR2 SQIVND (reference sequence). As DNA, the CDR3 is TGTGCCAGTAGTATAGGAGGCTGGGAGACCCAGTACTTC. Translation gives CASSIGGWETQYF.

The chain recombines TRBV7-9 with TRBJ2-5; D might be TRBD1 (6 bases). CDR3 length: 12 amino acids. Germline V gene sequence: CDR1 SEHNR, CDR2 FQNEAQ (reference sequence). Trimming cost V 8 bases and J 5 bases, with 12 bases left between them. CDR3 in DNA: TGTGCCAGCCGACCGGACAGTGAGACCCAGTACTTC. It encodes CASRPDSETQYF.

The chain joins TRBV29-1 to TRBJ2-7, with D possibly matching TRBD2 (6 bases). Deletions cut 7 bases from V and 5 bases from J, with 15 bases between. There are 12 residues in the CDR3. Germline assignment: CDR1 SQVTM and CDR2 ANQGSEA. CDR3 nucleotides: TGCAGCGCCCAAATCGGGGGACACGAGCAGTACTTC. Translating gives CSAQIGGHEQYF.

This clonotype has just a few counts. This CDR3 reads CASSLRPVNLAKNIQYF. CDR3 DNA: TGTGCCAGCAGCTTACGGCCTGTAAATCTAGCCAAAAACATTCAGTACTTC. The genes are TRBV5-6 and TRBJ2-4; D not resolved. V dropped 2 bases and J dropped 0 bases, with 15 bases sitting between them. Per the germline V gene, CDR1 is SGHDT and CDR2 is YYEEEE. The CDR3 is 17 residues long.

This clonotype was counted many times. The chain combines TRBV19 with TRBJ1-2, with a possible D match to TRBD1 (5 bases). Germline V gene sequence: CDR1 LNHDA, CDR2 SQIVND (reference sequence). Trimming took off 4 bases at V and 3 bases at J, with 12 bases between the two ends. CDR3 length: 14 amino acids. The DNA of the CDR3 is TGTGCCAGTAGTACAATACAGGAAGACTATGGCTACACCTTC. Its translation is CASSTIQEDYGYTF.

V usage is TRBV25-1 and J usage is TRBJ2-5; D gene ambiguous. CDR3 size: 15 residues. With 6 bases removed from V and 1 base from J, the gap between germline ends came to 15 bases. Germline assignment: CDR1 MGHDK and CDR2 SYGVNS. Written as DNA, the CDR3 is TGTGCCAGCAGCCCAGGCGCGGCCTTCCAAGAGACCCAGTACTTC. It codes for CASSPGAAFQETQYF.

This clonotype was recorded many times. The chain carries TRBV7-9 and TRBJ1-5; 8 bases align to TRBD1. V trimming: 6 bases; J trimming: 5 bases; junction bases outside the gene matches: 6. CDR3 size: 14 residues. Germline V gene data show CDR1 as SEHNR and CDR2 as FQNEAQ (reference sequence). CDR3 nucleotide sequence: TGTGCCAGCAGGCTGGACAGGGAGGATCAGCCCCAGCATTTT. Translating it yields CASRLDREDQPQHF.

Note on this clonotype: Given a much more abundant clone one base away, this may be a read error. V gene TRBV19 combines with J gene TRBJ1-6, with TRBD1 as a possible D gene (6 bases). The length of the CDR3 is 14 residues. Germline V gene sequence: CDR1 LNHDA, CDR2 SQIVND (reference sequence). The CDR3 loop reads CANSIGQNRSPLHF. In DNA form, the CDR3 reads TGTGCCAATAGTATAGGACAGAACCGTTCACCCCTCCACTTT.

The chain has TRBV29-1 and TRBJ1-1; D gene ambiguous. V lost 8 bases to trimming and J lost 0 bases, with 10 bases between them. Germline V gives CDR1 SQVTM, CDR2 ANQGSEA. The CDR3 totals 12 residues. CDR3 coding DNA: TGCAGCTCTCGGGGATTGAACACTGAAGCTTTCTTT. Its translation is CSSRGLNTEAFF.

This clonotype was detected ten times or more. The chain combines TRBV6-6 with TRBJ2-7; 8 bases agree with TRBD2. CDR1 MNHNY and CDR2 SVGAGI come from the germline V gene (reference sequence). The ends lost 2 bases at V and 0 bases at J; junction bases unmatched: 0. This CDR3 comprises 14 residues. CDR3 in DNA: TGTGCCAGCAGTTACGGGACTAGCTCCTACGAGCAGTACTTC. The encoded protein is CASSYGTSSYEQYF.

In this sample, this clonotype turned up a few times. The chain couples TRBV2 to TRBJ1-2; 9 bases are a match to TRBD1. CDR1 SNHLY and CDR2 FYNNEI come from the germline V gene. The V gene end was trimmed by 6 bases and the J gene end by 8 bases; junction bases not matched to a gene: 4. The CDR3 length is 12 residues. DNA of the CDR3: TGTGCCAGCAGCGGACAGGGGATCGGCTACACCTTC. Residues: CASSGQGIGYTF. Using reference TRBV2 and TRBJ1-2 for the parts outside the CDR3, the full variable domain is EPEVTQTPSHQVTQMGQEVILRCVPISNHLYFYWYRQILGQKVEFLVSFYNNEISEKSEIFDDQFSVERPDGSNFTLKIRSTKLEDSAMYFCASSGQGIGYTFGSGTRLTVV.

The chain joins TRBV19 to TRBJ1-5; a weak D match, TRBD1 (6 bases). V lost 0 bases and J 3 bases, leaving 15 bases between the germline ends. The germline CDR1 and CDR2 sequences are LNHDA and SQIVND (reference sequence). CDR3 size: 17 residues. Written as DNA, the CDR3 is TGTGCCAGTAGTATAGAAGTGTTGGCAGGGGCCAATCAGCCCCAGCATTTT. It is translated as CASSIEVLAGANQPQHF.

The chain recombines TRBV10-3 with TRBJ2-3; D is ambiguous. The V end was cut by 3 bases, the J end by 6 bases, with 13 bases between. The V gene's germline CDR1 is ENHRY and CDR2 SYGVKD. The CDR3 runs to 14 residues. DNA of the CDR3: TGTGCCATCAGTGAAGGCAGAGAGTACGATACGCAGTATTTT. Translated: CAISEGREYDTQYF.

The chain is built from TRBV2 and TRBJ1-2; no clear D gene. This CDR3 is built from 15 residues. From germline, CDR1 is SNHLY and CDR2 FYNNEI. Trimming cost V 4 bases and J 1 base, with 13 bases left between them. This chain's CDR3 is CASSVTAAGNYGYTF. DNA of the CDR3: TGTGCCAGCAGTGTCACAGCTGCCGGTAACTATGGCTACACCTTC.

The V and J genes are TRBV7-2 and TRBJ2-7, with D unclear. This CDR3 region has 10 residues. Trimming stripped 9 bases from V and 9 bases from J, with 12 bases between. From germline, CDR1 is SGHTA and CDR2 FQGNSA. The CDR3 DNA reads as TGTGCCAGTTTGTTTCTTCGGCAGTACTTC. Protein product: CASLFLRQYF.

The V and J genes are TRBV20-1 and TRBJ1-1; 8 bases are shared with TRBD1. Unmatched junction bases numbered 8, after V lost 0 bases and J lost 5 bases. CDR1 and CDR2 (germline): DFQATT, SNEGSKA (reference sequence). This CDR3 contains 15 residues. CDR3 DNA sequence: TGCAGTGCTAGAGATGAGGGCAGGGGGCAGACTGAAGCTTTCTTT. Amino acids: CSARDEGRGQTEAFF.

The chain carries TRBV12-3 or TRBV12-4 and TRBJ2-1; a possible D gene is TRBD1 (6 bases). The CDR3 contains 15 residues. V was cut by 6 bases and J by 1 base, with 13 bases left in between. The DNA of the CDR3 is TGTGCCAGCAGCTCGCGACAGGATTCCTACAATGAGCAGTTCTTC. As protein: CASSSRQDSYNEQFF.

The gene calls are TRBV20-1 and TRBJ2-7, with D possibly being TRBD2 (5 bases). Germline V lookup: CDR1 DFQATT, CDR2 SNEGSKA (reference sequence). The CDR3 extends over 12 amino acids. V was pared by 3 bases and J by 3 bases, with 9 bases between. The CDR3 coding sequence is TGCAGTGCTAGGGCCGGGATCTACGAGCAGTACTTC. Residues: CSARAGIYEQYF.

This chain links TRBV15 with TRBJ2-7, with 11 bases identical to TRBD2. The length of the CDR3 is 16 residues. With V trimmed by 3 bases and J by 5 bases, 9 bases remained unmatched. Germline CDR1 and CDR2: LNHNV and YYDKDF (reference sequence). The CDR3 coding sequence is TGTGCCACCAGCAGGCCTCGACTAGCGGGATCTCACGAGCAGTACTTC. Translated: CATSRPRLAGSHEQYF.

This chain joins TRBV20-1 and TRBJ2-7; maybe TRBD1 (5 bases). Germline V lookup: CDR1 DFQATT, CDR2 SNEGSKA (reference sequence). CDR3 size: 15 residues. V was trimmed by 0 bases and J by 2 bases, leaving 14 bases between them. Here the CDR3 reads CSARDLSRGPYEQYF. In DNA form, the CDR3 reads TGCAGTGCTAGAGATCTGAGTAGGGGTCCCTACGAGCAGTACTTC.

The rearrangement joins TRBV24-1 to TRBJ2-3, with D perhaps matching TRBD2 (5 bases). Germline CDR1 and CDR2: KGHDR and SFDVKD. Trimming removed 1 base from V and 6 bases from J, with 13 bases in between. The CDR3 runs to 15 residues. The CDR3 reads CATSDLSGDGDTQYF. CDR3 nucleotides: TGTGCCACCAGTGATTTATCCGGGGATGGGGATACGCAGTATTTT.

The table lists this clonotype with many counts. This chain uses TRBV13 with TRBJ2-1; tentatively, D is TRBD1 or TRBD2 (9 bases each). The V end lost 5 bases, the J end lost 8 bases, and 28 bases lay between the germline ends. This CDR3 contains 18 residues. Germline V lookup: CDR1 PRHDT, CDR2 FYEKMQ (reference sequence). Here the CDR3 reads CASSQGQGNQREADEQFF. The DNA for the CDR3 is TGTGCCAGCAGCCAGGGACAGGGTAACCAGCGGGAGGCCGATGAGCAGTTCTTC.

This chain uses TRBV2 with TRBJ1-6; D might be TRBD1 (6 bases). Trimming removed 8 bases at V and 5 bases at J, with 16 bases between. This CDR3 comprises 15 residues. The germline gives CDR1 SNHLY, CDR2 FYNNEI. CDR3 bases: TGTGCCAGCGAGTCTTACAGGGTGGATAATTCACCCCTCCACTTT. Amino acids: CASESYRVDNSPLHF.

The sample holds a few counts of this clonotype. This chain links TRBV25-1 with TRBJ2-1; D remains unclear. V was trimmed by 3 bases and J by 5 bases, leaving 14 bases between them. Per the germline V gene, CDR1 is MGHDK and CDR2 is SYGVNS. This CDR3 is built from 15 residues. CDR3 residues: CASSEQSPRNNEQFF. The CDR3 DNA follows: TGTGCCAGCAGTGAGCAGTCCCCGAGAAACAATGAGCAGTTCTTC.

This clonotype was seen a single time. The chain combines TRBV19 with TRBJ2-3, with 7 bases lining up with TRBD1. The CDR3 totals 15 residues. The germline CDR1 and CDR2 sequences are LNHDA and SQIVND (reference sequence). Trimming removed 1 base from V and 1 base from J; junction bases left unmatched: 2. CDR3 in amino acids: CASSIGGGGTDTQYF. In DNA, the CDR3 is TGTGCCAGTAGTATAGGAGGGGGCGGCACAGATACGCAGTATTTT.

This clonotype appeared many times. The chain employs TRBV7-9 and TRBJ2-6; TRBD1 might be the D (6 bases). Per the germline V gene, CDR1 is SEHNR and CDR2 is FQNEAQ (reference sequence). V lost 11 bases, J lost 1 base, and 9 bases lay in between. CDR3 size: 13 residues. CDR3 sequence reads: CASQGSGANVLTF. CDR3 coding DNA: TGTGCCTCACAGGGATCTGGGGCCAACGTCCTGACTTTC.

This clonotype occurred once. The rearrangement uses TRBV20-1 and TRBJ2-1, with 14 bases that match TRBD2. The CDR3 extends over 16 amino acids. Germline V CDR1 and CDR2: DFQATT, SNEGSKA (reference sequence). The V gene end was trimmed by 6 bases and the J gene end by 9 bases; junction bases not matched to a gene: 13. Here the CDR3 reads CSANELTSGRAGEQFF. The CDR3 DNA is TGCAGTGCCAATGAACTGACTAGCGGGAGGGCCGGTGAGCAGTTCTTC.